The rows below give T cell receptor beta chains drawn from one sample of a study of blood T cell repertoires in COVID-19. Clones were read by immunoSEQ multiplex PCR, and TCRdb kept only the in-frame ones, dropping some. The sample has over 150,000 clones, under 90% seen once. Material: PBMCs or T cells enriched from blood (not recorded which). The receptors shown here come from a woman aged 55-70 years who had recovered from COVID-19. Each CDR3 is given with its conserved first and last residue. D genes are given only for firm matches. For some rows the clone size is stated as once, few or many, or as a class when expanded; others skip it.

J | V | D | size | length | DNA | CDR3
TRBJ1-1 | TRBV14 | . | . | 13 | TGTGCCAGCACTTGGGGAGCGAACACTGAAGCTTTCTTT | CASTWGANTEAFF
TRBJ1-1 | TRBV5-4 | . | . | 15 | TGTGCCAGCAGCTTGGAACAAAATCCAGAACTCAGGGCTTTCTTT | CASSLEQNPELRAFF
TRBJ2-7 | TRBV19 | . | . | 15 | TGTGCCAGTAGTACAAGACAGGTGCCATCCTACGAGCAGTACTTC | CASSTRQVPSYEQYF
TRBJ2-1 | TRBV2 | . | . | 11 | TGTGCCAGCAGTGAAGGAGCGGGGCAGTTCTTC | CASSEGAGQFF
TRBJ2-5 | TRBV11-2 | TRBD2 | . | 17 | TGTGCCAGCAGCTTAGGGACTAGCGGGCGTCGACAAGAGACCCAGTACTTC | CASSLGTSGRRQETQYF
TRBJ1-1 | TRBV12-3/TRBV12-4 | . | . | 12 | TGTGCCAGCAGTTTAGAAACGCAGGGGGCTTTCTTT | CASSLETQGAFF
TRBJ1-2 | TRBV19 | . | . | 14 | TGTGCCAGTACTCCCGGGACACAGAACTATGGCTACACCTTC | CASTPGTQNYGYTF
TRBJ2-7 | TRBV30 | TRBD1 | . | 13 | TGTGCCTGGAGTTGGGGACAGGGAGGCGAGCAGTACTTC | CAWSWGQGGEQYF
TRBJ1-2 | TRBV30 | . | . | 11 | TGTGCCTGGAGTGTCTACTATGGCTACACCTTC | CAWSVYYGYTF
TRBJ2-3 | TRBV13 | TRBD2 | . | 17 | TGTGCCAGCAGCTCGAGACTAGCGGGGGGAATCACAGATACGCAGTATTTT | CASSSRLAGGITDTQYF
TRBJ2-2 | TRBV4-1 | . | . | 15 | TGCGCCAGCAGCCAAGTCCCGGACTCCACCGGGGAGCTGTTTTTT | CASSQVPDSTGELFF
TRBJ2-3 | TRBV3-1/TRBV3-2 | . | once | 14 | TGTGCCAGCAGCTTGCCGGACACATCAGATACGCAGTATTTT | CASSLPDTSDTQYF
TRBJ1-2 | TRBV5-4 | . | . | 16 | TGTGCCAGCACCCCCATGAACAGTTTTGGGCCCTATGGCTACACCTTC | CASTPMNSFGPYGYTF
TRBJ2-5 | TRBV4-1 | TRBD2 | . | 16 | TGCGCCAGCAGCCGGGTAGCGGGTGAATTGGTAGAGACCCAGTACTTC | CASSRVAGELVETQYF
TRBJ1-1 | TRBV6-4 | TRBD1 | once | 16 | TGTGCCAGCAGTGACAAGTCCGGGACAGGGTACCCTGAAGCTTTCTTT | CASSDKSGTGYPEAFF
TRBJ1-2 | TRBV6-5 | . | . | 14 | TGTGCCAGCAGTACAGGCCCAGCTAACTATGGCTACACCTTC | CASSTGPANYGYTF
TRBJ1-1 | TRBV21-1 | . | . | 18 | TGTGCCAGCAGCACCCAGGTTGGGGAGGGGGGGATGAACACTGAAGCTTTCTTT | CASSTQVGEGGMNTEAFF
TRBJ1-6 | TRBV12-3/TRBV12-4 | TRBD1 | . | 13 | TGTGCCAGCAGTTCCAACAGGGGATCACCCCTCCACTTT | CASSSNRGSPLHF
TRBJ2-5 | TRBV30 | . | . | 13 | TGTGCCTGGGGCCAAACAGGGACGGGGACCCAGTACTTC | CAWGQTGTGTQYF
TRBJ2-1 | TRBV4-1 | TRBD2 | once | 16 | TGCGCCAGCAGCCACCTTAGCGGGGGGGCGTATAATGAGCAGTTCTTC | CASSHLSGGAYNEQFF
TRBJ1-5 | TRBV5-1 | . | . | 15 | TGCGCCAGCAGTCTGGCGGGAACCACAAATCAGCCCCAGCATTTT | CASSLAGTTNQPQHF
TRBJ1-1 | TRBV10-3 | . | . | 13 | TGTGCCATCAGTGCTGAACGGGGAACTGAAGCTTTCTTT | CAISAERGTEAFF
TRBJ1-1 | TRBV6-5 | . | many | 16 | TGTGCCAGCAGTTACTCCCCGGACGGAGGGATGACTGAAGCTTTCTTT | CASSYSPDGGMTEAFF
TRBJ1-6 | TRBV19 | TRBD1 | . | 15 | TGTGCCAGTAGTCCGGGACAGTGGTTGAGTTCACCCCTCCACTTT | CASSPGQWLSSPLHF
TRBJ1-5 | TRBV9 | . | . | 14 | TGTGCCAGCAGTAGAAGGGAGGGGCTTGAACCCCAGCATTTT | CASSRREGLEPQHF
TRBJ2-7 | TRBV7-3 | TRBD1 | few | 17 | TGTGCCAGCAGCTTGGGGGGTACGGGACAGGGAGGCGGCGAGCAGTACTTC | CASSLGGTGQGGGEQYF
TRBJ1-5 | TRBV2 | . | . | 14 | TGTGCCAGCAGTATTCCGGGAAGCAATCAGCCCCAGCATTTT | CASSIPGSNQPQHF
TRBJ2-2 | TRBV12-5 | TRBD2 | . | 16 | TGTGCTAGTGGCCTCGGACTAGCGGCGAGCACCGGGGAGCTGTTTTTT | CASGLGLAASTGELFF
TRBJ2-1 | TRBV7-9 | TRBD2 | once | 14 | TGTGCCAGCAGCGCGAGGGACTATAACAATGAGCAGTTCTTC | CASSARDYNNEQFF
TRBJ2-5 | TRBV6-5 | TRBD1 | . | 15 | TGTGCCAGCGCCTTTAACCGACAGGGGGGAGAGACCCAGTACTTC | CASAFNRQGGETQYF
TRBJ1-2 | TRBV18 | TRBD1 | . | 14 | TGTGCCAGCTCAGACGGACAGGGGGACTATGGCTACACCTTC | CASSDGQGDYGYTF
TRBJ1-3 | TRBV3-1/TRBV3-2 | . | . | 15 | TGTGCCAGCAGCCAAGACCCCCTGGCCGGAAACACCATATATTTT | CASSQDPLAGNTIYF
TRBJ1-3 | TRBV7-2 | . | . | 16 | TGTGCCAGCAGCCCAACGGGGGATTTATCTGGAAACACCATATATTTT | CASSPTGDLSGNTIYF
TRBJ1-5 | TRBV30 | TRBD1 | many | 12 | TGTGCCTGGAGTACAGGGGGCCAGCCCCAGCATTTT | CAWSTGGQPQHF
TRBJ2-7 | TRBV10-1 | TRBD1 | few | 18 | TGCGCCAGCAGTGAGCTAGATAGAACCGGGACAGGAACCTACGAGCAGTACTTC | CASSELDRTGTGTYEQYF
TRBJ2-7 | TRBV9 | . | . | 14 | TGTGCCAGCAGCTCAGGACAAGGCCTTTCTGAGCAGTACTTC | CASSSGQGLSEQYF
TRBJ2-7 | TRBV19 | TRBD1 | . | 14 | TGTGCCAGTAGTGAGACAGGGGGGCCCTACGAGCAGTACTTC | CASSETGGPYEQYF
TRBJ2-5 | TRBV29-1 | . | few | 12 | TGCAGCGTTGAACCGGCGTCAGGGACCCAGTACTTC | CSVEPASGTQYF
TRBJ1-6 | TRBV3-1/TRBV3-2 | TRBD1 | . | 14 | TGTGCCAGCAGCCACTCGACAGGGGATTCACCCCTCCACTTT | CASSHSTGDSPLHF
TRBJ2-2 | TRBV5-1 | . | . | 14 | TGCGCCAGCAGCTCCCAATTGAACACCGGGGAGCTGTTTTTT | CASSSQLNTGELFF
TRBJ2-7 | TRBV3-1/TRBV3-2 | . | . | 16 | TGTGCCAGCAGCCAAGCAGTGGTAACTCGGGGTAACGAGCAGTACTTC | CASSQAVVTRGNEQYF
TRBJ1-4 | TRBV5-1 | . | . | 14 | TGCGCCAGCTCCGAGGACAGAACTAATGAAAAACTGTTTTTT | CASSEDRTNEKLFF
TRBJ1-1 | TRBV5-1 | . | . | 15 | TGCGCCAGCAGCACCCTACAGAGCATGAACACTGAAGCTTTCTTT | CASSTLQSMNTEAFF
TRBJ2-3 | TRBV24-1 | . | few | 12 | TGTGCCACCAGTGATACCAGGGATACGCAGTATTTT | CATSDTRDTQYF
TRBJ1-1 | TRBV20-1 | . | few | 11 | TGTAGAACCGCAGGGAACACTGAAGCTTTCTTT | CRTAGNTEAFF
TRBJ2-7 | TRBV7-2 | TRBD2 | . | 13 | TGTGCCAGCAGCTTAGGGCGGGGGTACGAGCAGTACTTC | CASSLGRGYEQYF